Below, one TCR beta chain is given with its context. Its antigen is not identified. The record originates from a study of cytomegalovirus exposure and HLA in healthy donors. Study results and limitations: Most sequenced TCRs were rare (though some public TCRs occurred in many donors). High specificity and sensitivity for cytomegalovirus status were reported for the classifier.

PCR involved 60 Vbeta and 13 Jbeta primers. TCRdb's table, derived via immunoSEQ multiplex PCR, lists solely in-frame clones and lacks some. This sample contains some 120,000 clones. Samples came from healthy bone marrow donors. This clonotype was obtained from a man in his late teens or twenties in good health and CMV-seronegative. The sequenced sample consisted of PBMCs.

The CDR3 loop reads CSVQQGADYEQYF. DNA of the CDR3: TGCAGCGTTCAACAGGGGGCCGACTACGAGCAGTACTTC. J is TRBJ2-7 and V is TRBV29-1; 9 nucleotides line up with TRBD1. This CDR3 region has 13 residues. V gave up 5 bases and J gave up 3 bases; unmatched junction bases: 5. Germline V gene sequence: CDR1 SQVTM, CDR2 ANQGSEA.